Below are 11 T cell receptor beta chains sequenced from a single sample in a study of T-cell memory formation after mild COVID-19. A single record per CDR3 protein comes from TCRdb applying MiXCR to the 5' RACE reads. Of almost 350,000 distinct CDR3 sequences in the sample, 20% to 25% were seen once. Source material: PBMCs or a T cell subset sorted from them (not recorded which). Receptor source: a man younger than 30 who had mild COVID-19 (a few samples of this study predate the infection). Cell type and time point are not known.

This clonotype has more than one count but fewer than ten. The J gene is TRBJ1-4, the V gene TRBV4-1; D gene ambiguous. Looked up from germline, CDR1 is MGHRA and CDR2 is YSYEKL. The length of the CDR3 is 13 residues. Trimming left V 0 bases short and J 8 bases short, with 7 bases between. Here the CDR3 DNA reads TGCGCCAGCAGCCAAGAACCCCAGGAAAAACTGTTTTTT. This gives the protein CASSQEPQEKLFF.

The rearrangement links TRBV18 to TRBJ1-1, with TRBD1 matching 9 bases. CDR1 and CDR2 (germline): KGHSH, LQKENI. Germline trimming cut 4 bases from V and 4 bases from J; bases unmatched to any gene: 7. The CDR3 is made up of 15 amino acids. The CDR3 coding sequence is TGTGCCAGCTCACGGGGACAGGGCCTTTCCACTGAAGCTTTCTTT. As protein: CASSRGQGLSTEAFF.

The sample holds a few counts of this clonotype. This sequence joins TRBV28 and TRBJ2-2; 8 positions agree with TRBD1. Trimming at V came to 8 bases and at J to 4 bases, leaving 9 bases not matched to a gene. This CDR3 has 15 amino acids. Germline CDR1 reads MDHEN; CDR2 reads SYDVKM. CDR3 loop: CASLSGGSGTGELFF. The CDR3 DNA reads TGTGCCAGCTTGTCAGGGGGCTCGGGCACCGGGGAGCTGTTTTTT.

This chain links TRBV6-5 with TRBJ1-2; D is perhaps TRBD1 (6 bases). Trimming pared 7 bases from V and 6 bases from J, leaving 21 bases between. Germline lookup yields CDR1 MNHEY and CDR2 SVGAGI. This CDR3 comprises 15 residues. CDR3 loop: CASTMFGGVSHGYTF. The CDR3 nucleotides read TGTGCCAGCACTATGTTTGGGGGCGTTAGTCATGGCTACACCTTC.

The chain combines TRBV20-1 with TRBJ2-3, with 14 positions matching TRBD2. This CDR3 has 16 residues. CDR1 and CDR2 (germline): DFQATT, SNEGSKA (reference sequence). V lost 5 bases, J lost 3 bases, and 7 bases stayed unmatched. The CDR3 region is CSAGLAGGGGTDTQYF. The CDR3, as DNA: TGCAGTGCTGGACTAGCGGGGGGAGGGGGGACAGATACGCAGTATTTT.

The chain has TRBV20-1 and TRBJ2-1, with TRBD2 matching 7 bases. J lost 7 bases, V lost 2 bases, and 8 bases had no gene match. From germline, CDR1 is DFQATT and CDR2 SNEGSKA (reference sequence). CDR3 length: 14 residues. In DNA, the CDR3 is TGCAGTGCTAGACGGCCGGGGGGTAGGAATGAGCAGTTCTTC. Translating gives CSARRPGGRNEQFF.

This clonotype has a handful of counts. The chain recombines TRBV4-2 with TRBJ1-2; no clear D. This CDR3 has 13 amino acids. The V gene's germline CDR1 is LGHNA and CDR2 YNFKEQ. The V gene lost 0 bases and the J gene lost 2 bases, with 4 bases spanning the gap. The CDR3 sequence: CASSQDQNYGYTF. CDR3 coding DNA: TGTGCCAGCAGCCAAGACCAAAACTATGGCTACACCTTC.

V gene TRBV3-1 combines with J gene TRBJ2-4; possibly TRBD2 for D (7 bases). V was shortened by 4 bases and J by 1 base, with 14 bases between the two germline ends. Germline V gives CDR1 LGHDT, CDR2 YNNKEL (reference sequence). This CDR3 region has 16 residues. The CDR3 nucleotides read TGTGCCAGCAGCCTTCGGGGGGCAGGGGCCAAAAACATTCAGTACTTC. It codes for CASSLRGAGAKNIQYF.

The J gene is TRBJ2-3, the V gene TRBV5-1, with 7 positions matching TRBD2. Germline assignment: CDR1 SGHRS and CDR2 YFSETQ. After removal of 3 bases from V and 5 bases from J, the junction contained 9 bases not matched to a gene. This CDR3 has 15 residues. The CDR3 spells CASSSPGLPGDTQYF. The CDR3 DNA is TGCGCCAGCAGCTCGCCGGGACTACCCGGAGATACGCAGTATTTT.

This clonotype was found a few times. The V gene is TRBV7-6, the J gene TRBJ1-2; 10 nucleotides agree with TRBD1. Germline values: CDR1 SGHVS, CDR2 FNYEAQ. The junction had 2 bases not matched to a gene; V was cut back by 2 bases and J by 5 bases. The CDR3 runs 14 residues. The CDR3 loop is CASSLWGQGYGYTF. The CDR3 DNA reads as TGTGCCAGCAGCTTATGGGGACAGGGGTATGGCTACACCTTC.

The sample holds one count of this clonotype. The chain joins TRBV6-5 to TRBJ1-1, with unresolved D. Trimming pared 5 bases from V and 4 bases from J, leaving 8 bases between. Germline V gene lookup returns CDR1 MNHEY and CDR2 SVGAGI. This CDR3 is built from 12 residues. The CDR3 loop is CASSGRSTEAFF. The CDR3 bases are TGTGCCAGCAGTGGGAGAAGCACTGAAGCTTTCTTT.